This entry concerns a single T cell receptor beta chain. The antigen is not known. The source of the sample is a study of CD4 T cell repertoires in COVID-19. Study in general: Relabeled CFSE-low cells, IL-2-expanded for roughly ten days, met spikes from other coronaviruses. Broader study findings: Several top expanded SARS-CoV-2-reactive clonotypes were shared by two or three memory subsets. Between roughly 6 and 26% of SARS-CoV-2 clonotypes also appeared in SARS-CoV and/or HKU1 spike cultures.

There are 16 residues in the CDR3. CDR1 and CDR2 from the germline V gene are MDHEN and SYDVKM. With 6 bases clipped from V and 0 bases from J, the junction kept 4 bases outside the gene matches. TCRdb's table, derived via immunoSEQ multiplex PCR, lists solely in-frame clones and lacks some. This sample yields 20,000 or so clones, of which around 86% are seen a single time; almost 0.6% belongs to the top ten. Sequencing was done directly on freshly isolated, uncultured memory T cells. The TCR comes from a human donor who had COVID-19. The input for sequencing was central memory CD4+ T cells from blood, taken before the COVID-19 pandemic. V and J are TRBV28 and TRBJ2-3, with TRBD2 identical over 12 bases. CDR3 DNA sequence: TGTGCCAGCAGACTCGGACTAGCGGGGAGCACAGATACGCAGTATTTT. Translated: CASRLGLAGSTDTQYF.